The 24 T cell receptor beta chains listed next were all sequenced from one sample in a study of T cells in Graves' hyperthyroidism and ophthalmopathy. The investigators amplified TCR beta CDR3 regions from RNA transcripts. HTBI primers were employed in a first-round RT-PCR of the TCR CDR3. One entry per CDR3 protein results from TCRdb running MiXCR on the multiplex PCR reads. The sample lists 310,000 or so distinct CDR3 sequences; 15% to 20% were seen once. The source material was blood. Receptors originate from a woman aged 60-75 years with Graves' ophthalmopathy.

This clonotype was observed many times. The V and J genes are TRBV12-3 or TRBV12-4 and TRBJ1-1; 7 positions match TRBD1. The CDR3 contains 14 residues. Trimming cost V 5 bases and J 3 bases; bases outside gene matches: 6. The CDR3 DNA follows: TGTGCCAGCAGTGCCTGGGACAGAGACACTGAAGCTTTCTTT. This codes for CASSAWDRDTEAFF.

This clonotype was counted many times. This rearrangement joins TRBV18 to TRBJ2-7; 12 nucleotides agree with TRBD1. The V segment lost 3 bases and the J segment 3 bases; nucleotides outside the gene matches: 6. The CDR3 is 16 residues long. The V gene's germline CDR1 is KGHSH and CDR2 LQKENI. The CDR3 DNA sequence: TGTGCCAGCTCACCCCCCGGGACAGGGGGCTTCTACGAGCAGTACTTC. This sequence encodes CASSPPGTGGFYEQYF.

This clonotype appeared many times. V gene TRBV2 combines with J gene TRBJ1-5; possibly TRBD1 for D (5 bases). V lost 8 bases and J lost 0, with 14 bases in between. CDR3 length: 15 residues. Germline CDR1 and CDR2: SNHLY and FYNNEI. CDR3 bases: TGTGCCAGCTCCCGGGAAACAGGTAGCAATCAGCCCCAGCATTTT. It yields the protein CASSRETGSNQPQHF.

This clonotype was seen ten or more times. The V and J genes are TRBV7-9 and TRBJ1-1; D may be TRBD1 (6 bases). The CDR3 has 15 residues. Germline assignment: CDR1 SEHNR and CDR2 FQNEAQ (reference sequence). V was shortened by 5 bases and J by 5 bases, with 18 bases between the two germline ends. CDR3 in amino acids: CASSRGLGPETEAFF. CDR3 nucleotide sequence: TGTGCCAGCAGCCGGGGGCTTGGGCCAGAGACTGAAGCTTTCTTT.

This clonotype was counted only a few times. The V gene is TRBV14, the J gene TRBJ2-3; a possible D gene is TRBD2 (6 bases). V was pared by 4 bases and J by 3 bases, with 11 bases between. The CDR3 is 14 amino acids. Germline CDR1 is SGHDN and CDR2 is FVKESK. As DNA, the CDR3 is TGTGCCAGCAGCCCCCGGGAGCTAACAGATACGCAGTATTTT. The encoded protein is CASSPRELTDTQYF. Full variable domain (missing parts from reference TRBV14 and TRBJ2-3): EAGVTQFPSHSVIEKGQTVTLRCDPISGHDNLYWYRRVMGKEIKFLLHFVKESKQDESGMPNNRFLAERTGGTYSTLKVQPAELEDSGVYFCASSPRELTDTQYFGPGTRLTVL.

This clonotype has ten or more counts. The gene calls are TRBV28 and TRBJ1-6; a weak D match, TRBD1 (5 bases). Germline-derived CDR1 and CDR2 are MDHEN and SYDVKM. The V gene lost 3 bases and the J gene lost 16 bases, with 13 bases spanning the gap. The CDR3 length is 12 residues. The CDR3 protein is CASSFPRGGLHF. As DNA, the CDR3 is TGTGCCAGCAGTTTCCCCCGCGGGGGGCTCCACTTT. Together with reference TRBV28 and TRBJ1-6, the CDR3 gives the full variable domain: DVKVTQSSRYLVKRTGEKVFLECVQDMDHENMFWYRQDPGLGLRLIYFSYDVKMKEKGDIPEGYSVSREKKERFSLILESASTNQTSMYLCASSFPRGGLHFGNGTRLTVT.

This clonotype was seen more than once but under ten times. The V gene is TRBV10-1, the J gene TRBJ2-1; 11 bases agree with TRBD2. Germline V gene sequence: CDR1 WNHNN, CDR2 SYGVQD (reference sequence). The CDR3 loop spans 16 amino acids. Trimming took 4 bases from V and 7 from J; bases not matched to a gene: 9. The CDR3 spells CASSAAKTSGENEQFF. In DNA form, the CDR3 reads TGCGCCAGCAGTGCGGCTAAGACTAGCGGGGAAAATGAGCAGTTCTTC.

This clonotype was recorded many times. V is TRBV6-1 and J is TRBJ2-2; no reliable D call. Trimming cost V 4 bases and J 7 bases, with 10 bases left between them. The CDR3 is made up of 13 amino acids. Germline V gene data show CDR1 as MNHNS and CDR2 as SASEGT. In DNA, the CDR3 is TGTGCCAGCAGTGTGGCGATCGGCGGGGAGCTGTTTTTT. This encodes CASSVAIGGELFF.

This clonotype was observed a handful of times. The chain joins TRBV7-2 to TRBJ1-5; tentatively, D is TRBD1 (6 bases). The CDR3 is 17 residues long. With 5 bases removed from V and 7 bases from J, the gap between germline ends came to 24 bases. Germline V gene lookup returns CDR1 SGHTA and CDR2 FQGNSA. CDR3 sequence: CASSMGAGQGFDQPQHF. The DNA for the CDR3 is TGTGCCAGCAGCATGGGGGCAGGGCAGGGTTTCGACCAGCCCCAGCATTTT.

This clonotype was observed a few times. V usage is TRBV9 and J usage is TRBJ2-3; D ambiguous. The CDR3 is made up of 14 amino acids. V dropped 0 bases and J dropped 2 bases, with 7 bases sitting between them. The germline V gene has CDR1 SGDLS and CDR2 YYNGEE. The CDR3 DNA reads TGTGCCAGCAGCGTAGCCTCCCACACAGATACGCAGTATTTT. Its protein is CASSVASHTDTQYF.

The chain uses TRBV9 and TRBJ2-3; D call uncertain. Germline loops: CDR1 SGDLS, CDR2 YYNGEE. The CDR3 runs 15 residues. The V gene lost 3 bases and the J gene lost 2 bases, with 13 bases spanning the gap. The CDR3 DNA is TGTGCCAGCAGCGCCGAGTCCCGGACCACAGATACGCAGTATTTT. It yields the protein CASSAESRTTDTQYF.

The chain has TRBV2 and TRBJ2-1, with D uncertain. V shed 4 bases and J shed 5 bases, with 15 bases lying between them. The CDR3 spans 15 residues. The germline CDR1 and CDR2 sequences are SNHLY and FYNNEI. The CDR3 here is CASSGIRGGDNEQFF. CDR3 nucleotides: TGTGCCAGCAGTGGAATACGAGGTGGGGACAATGAGCAGTTCTTC.

Many counts were recorded for this clonotype. The chain carries TRBV6-2 or TRBV6-3 and TRBJ1-1; D gene unclear. The germline gives CDR1 MNHEY, CDR2 SVGEGT. The V end lost 7 bases, the J end lost 2 bases, and 11 bases lay between the germline ends. The CDR3 is 13 amino acids. CDR3 DNA sequence: TGTGCCAGCAAATACGAATTTAACACTGAAGCTTTCTTT. Protein sequence: CASKYEFNTEAFF.

The chain employs TRBV4-3 and TRBJ2-7, with no clear D. The germline CDR1 and CDR2 sequences are LGHNA and YSLEER. The CDR3 contains 14 residues. V gave up 1 base and J gave up 1 base, with 8 bases separating them. The CDR3 nucleotides are TGCGCCAGCAGCCAAGTTGTCCCATCCTACGAGCAGTACTTC. Amino acid sequence: CASSQVVPSYEQYF.

This clonotype came up many times. This chain connects TRBV7-9 to TRBJ1-1; no clear D gene. The germline V and J ends were trimmed by 7 bases and 0 bases, with 9 bases remaining between them. The germline CDR1 and CDR2 sequences are SEHNR and FQNEAQ (reference sequence). CDR3 length: 13 amino acids. CDR3 in amino acids: CASIGLMNTEAFF. CDR3 coding DNA: TGTGCCAGCATTGGACTGATGAACACTGAAGCTTTCTTT.

This clonotype showed up many times. CDR3 sequence (DNA): TGCAGTGCCCGATCTGGACTAGGAGAAGAGACCCAGTACTTC. Translated: CSARSGLGEETQYF. The genes are TRBV20-1 and TRBJ2-5; 7 nucleotides agree with TRBD2. The V gene end was trimmed by 6 bases and the J gene end by 3 bases; junction bases not matched to a gene: 10. CDR3 size: 14 residues. Germline loops: CDR1 DFQATT, CDR2 SNEGSKA (reference sequence).

This clonotype has a count of ten or more. The rearrangement uses TRBV2 and TRBJ2-7; unclear D gene. V was shortened by 1 base and J by 4 bases, with 2 bases between the two germline ends. Germline CDR1 is SNHLY and CDR2 is FYNNEI. The CDR3 totals 11 residues. CDR3 coding DNA: TGTGCCAGCAGTGAAGGTTACGAGCAGTACTTC. It translates to CASSEGYEQYF.

This clonotype appeared many times. V gene TRBV2 combines with J gene TRBJ1-2; D remains unclear. CDR3 length: 16 residues. Trimming left V 7 bases short and J 3 bases short, with 21 bases between. Per germline, CDR1 SNHLY and CDR2 FYNNEI. This chain's CDR3 is CASKDNTYSGDYGYTF. The CDR3 DNA reads TGTGCCAGCAAAGACAACACATATTCCGGGGACTATGGCTACACCTTC.

The chain uses TRBV28 and TRBJ2-3; perhaps TRBD2 as D (5 bases). Germline V gene lookup returns CDR1 MDHEN and CDR2 SYDVKM. V was trimmed by 5 bases and J by 1 base, leaving 13 bases between them. CDR3 length equals 15 residues. The CDR3 region has the DNA TGTGCCAGCAGTCCCTATGAGGGTGGCACAGATACGCAGTATTTT. Its protein product is CASSPYEGGTDTQYF.

This clonotype was picked up many times. The V call is TRBV12-3 or TRBV12-4, the J call TRBJ2-1; D is possibly TRBD1 or TRBD2 (6 bases each). Trimming took 0 bases from V and 4 from J, leaving 13 bases between them. CDR3 length equals 16 residues. CDR3 in amino acids: CASSLALWGAYNEQFF. CDR3 nucleotides: TGTGCCAGCAGTTTAGCGCTCTGGGGGGCGTACAATGAGCAGTTCTTC.

This clonotype was recorded many times. The chain employs TRBV20-1 and TRBJ1-5; D might be TRBD1 (5 bases). There are 17 residues in the CDR3. V lost 3 bases, J lost 2 bases, and 20 bases lay in between. The V gene's germline CDR1 is DFQATT and CDR2 SNEGSKA (reference sequence). For the CDR3, the DNA is TGCAGTGCTAGTTTTTCAAAGGCGGCGGGACGCAATCAGCCCCAGCATTTT. It is translated as CSASFSKAAGRNQPQHF.

In the case of this clonotype: Being one base from a much bigger clone, this may be a read error. This chain links TRBV4-1 with TRBJ2-1, with TRBD2 matching 7 bases. Looked up from germline, CDR1 is MGHRA and CDR2 is YSYEKL. With 10 bases clipped from V and 4 bases from J, the junction kept 19 bases outside the gene matches. The CDR3 sequence is 17 residues long. CDR3 protein: CATKRNGGSNSYNEQFF. Here the CDR3 DNA reads TGCGCCACCAAGCGAAATGGCGGGAGTAACTCGTACAATGAGCAGTTCTTC.

V usage is TRBV10-3 and J usage is TRBJ2-1; D possibly corresponds to TRBD2 (7 bases). The germline V gene has CDR1 ENHRY and CDR2 SYGVKD. This CDR3 is 13 amino acids long. The V gene lost 9 bases and the J gene lost 2 bases, with 11 bases spanning the gap. The CDR3 spells CAIRGATYNEQFF. For the CDR3, the DNA is TGTGCCATACGGGGGGCCACCTACAATGAGCAGTTCTTC.

A word on this clonotype: No conserved phenylalanine or tryptophan is present at the end of the CDR3, so a read error is the likely explanation. V and J are TRBV5-4 and TRBJ1-2; D might be TRBD1 (6 bases). Germline lookup yields CDR1 SGHNT and CDR2 YYREEE (reference sequence). There are 14 residues in the CDR3. The V and J ends lost 4 bases and 0 bases respectively, with 10 bases between them. The CDR3 region is CASSRGQSNYGYTL. CDR3 nucleotide sequence: TGTGCCAGCAGCAGAGGACAGTCTAACTATGGCTACACCCTC.